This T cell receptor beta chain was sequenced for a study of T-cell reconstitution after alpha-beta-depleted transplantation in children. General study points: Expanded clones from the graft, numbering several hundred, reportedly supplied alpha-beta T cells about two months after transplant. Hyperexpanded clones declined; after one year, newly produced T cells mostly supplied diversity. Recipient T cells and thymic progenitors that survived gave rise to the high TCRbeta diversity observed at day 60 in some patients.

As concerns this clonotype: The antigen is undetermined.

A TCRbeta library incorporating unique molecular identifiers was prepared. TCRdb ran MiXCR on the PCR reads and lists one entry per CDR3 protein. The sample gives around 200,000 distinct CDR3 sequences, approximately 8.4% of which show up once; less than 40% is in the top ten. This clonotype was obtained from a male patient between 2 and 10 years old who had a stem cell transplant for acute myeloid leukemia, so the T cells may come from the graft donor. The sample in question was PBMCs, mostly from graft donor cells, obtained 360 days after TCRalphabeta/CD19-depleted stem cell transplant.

The DNA of the CDR3 is TGCAGTGCTAGAGATCCCGACAGGGCAACAGATACGCAGTATTTT. It codes for CSARDPDRATDTQYF. The chain couples TRBV20-1 to TRBJ2-3; 7 positions match TRBD1. From germline, CDR1 is DFQATT and CDR2 SNEGSKA (reference sequence). The CDR3 spans 15 residues. Unmatched junction bases numbered 6, after V lost 0 bases and J lost 3 bases.